The 25 T cell receptor beta chains given below trace back to one sample, sequenced in a study of T-cell reconstitution after alpha-beta-depleted transplantation in children. Preparation of the TCRbeta library used unique molecular identifiers. TCRdb fed the PCR reads into MiXCR, producing one record per CDR3 protein. The repertoire has 450,000 to 550,000 distinct CDR3 sequences, roughly 10% of them found once; the top ten carry around 15%. The sequencing here drew on PBMCs, mostly from graft donor cells, taken 180 days after TCRalphabeta/CD19-depleted stem cell transplant. The receptors stem from a female patient aged 2-9 years who had a stem cell transplant for aplastic anemia, so the T cells may come from the graft donor.

This clonotype has a count of ten or more. The rearrangement joins TRBV13 to TRBJ2-2, with D possibly being TRBD2 (5 bases). Trimming pared 1 base from V and 3 bases from J, leaving 12 bases between. CDR1 is PRHDT and CDR2 is FYEKMQ in the germline V gene (reference sequence). The CDR3 totals 16 residues. CDR3 in amino acids: CASSLEGRGHTGELFF. The CDR3 DNA sequence: TGTGCCAGCAGCTTAGAGGGTCGAGGGCACACCGGGGAGCTGTTTTTT. The whole variable domain, remainder taken from reference TRBV13 and TRBJ2-2, is AAGVIQSPRHLIKEKRETATLKCYPIPRHDTVYWYQQGPGQDPQFLISFYEKMQSDKGSIPDRFSAQQFSDYHSELNMSSLELGDSALYFCASSLEGRGHTGELFFGEGSRLTVL.

In this sample, this clonotype turned up a few times. The chain is built from TRBV3-1 and TRBJ1-5, with a tentative D call TRBD1 (5 bases). The CDR3 length is 15 residues. V was cut by 4 bases and J by 4 bases, with 14 bases left in between. Per the germline V gene, CDR1 is LGHDT and CDR2 is YNNKEL (reference sequence). This CDR3 reads CASSPGQHGNQPQHF. CDR3 DNA sequence: TGTGCCAGCAGCCCAGGGCAACATGGGAATCAGCCCCAGCATTTT.

This clonotype was found a few times. This chain links TRBV24-1 with TRBJ2-3; D is possibly TRBD1 (5 bases). V gave up 4 bases and J gave up 6 bases, with 16 bases separating them. The length of the CDR3 is 15 residues. The germline CDR1 and CDR2 sequences are KGHDR and SFDVKD. DNA for the CDR3: TGTGCCACCAGTGAAAGGGGCAGCAAAACGGATACGCAGTATTTT. It is translated as CATSERGSKTDTQYF.

The V gene is TRBV24-1, the J gene TRBJ2-1; 10 nucleotides align to TRBD2. Germline CDR1 KGHDR, CDR2 SFDVKD. The CDR3 length is 15 residues. With V trimmed by 2 bases and J by 10 bases, 7 bases remained unmatched. The CDR3: CATSDYPRTSGEQFF. For the CDR3, the DNA is TGTGCCACCAGTGATTACCCTCGGACTAGCGGAGAGCAGTTCTTC.

The table lists this clonotype with a few counts. V gene TRBV7-2 combines with J gene TRBJ2-1, with D perhaps TRBD2 (7 bases). The length of the CDR3 is 15 residues. Germline CDR1 and CDR2: SGHTA and FQGNSA. The V end was cut by 6 bases, the J end by 2 bases, with 14 bases between. The CDR3 DNA reads as TGTGCCAGCAGGGCTCGGGGGGCAACCTACAATGAGCAGTTCTTC. This translates into CASRARGATYNEQFF.

The rearrangement joins TRBV11-2 to TRBJ2-1, with 9 bases that match TRBD1. Germline V CDR1 and CDR2: SGHAT, FQNNGV. Germline trimming cut 7 bases from V and 4 bases from J; bases unmatched to any gene: 11. The CDR3 consists of 16 residues. In DNA, the CDR3 is TGTGCCAGCAAAAAGGCTGGGACAGGGATTTACAATGAGCAGTTCTTC. Protein sequence: CASKKAGTGIYNEQFF.

In this sample, this clonotype turned up many times. The chain carries TRBV7-9 and TRBJ2-7, with 9 bases lining up with TRBD2. The trim removed 3 bases at V and 6 bases at J, leaving 6 bases unmatched. The CDR3 sequence is 14 residues long. Germline CDR1 is SEHNR and CDR2 is FQNEAQ (reference sequence). The CDR3 is CASSFSGSAIEQYF. CDR3 bases: TGTGCCAGCAGCTTTAGCGGGAGTGCCATCGAGCAGTACTTC.

The CDR3 region has the DNA TGTGCCAGCAGTTTTGTGGGAGCGGGCACAGATACGCAGTATTTT. This gives the protein CASSFVGAGTDTQYF. V and J are TRBV12-3 or TRBV12-4 and TRBJ2-3; TRBD2 might be the D (5 bases). The CDR3 has 15 residues. The V end was cut by 3 bases, the J end by 1 base, with 11 bases between.

This clonotype was seen at least ten times. The chain is built from TRBV25-1 and TRBJ2-3; 8 bases match TRBD2. The germline CDR1 and CDR2 sequences are MGHDK and SYGVNS. With V trimmed by 3 bases and J by 4 bases, 6 bases remained unmatched. The CDR3 extends over 15 amino acids. The CDR3, as DNA: TGTGCCAGCAGTGACCCGACTAGCGTGGCAGATACGCAGTATTTT. This codes for CASSDPTSVADTQYF.

This clonotype has at least ten counts. The chain links TRBV5-1 to TRBJ2-1; D unresolved. The CDR3 consists of 13 residues. Trimming removed 3 bases at V and 4 bases at J, with 8 bases between. Germline V gene lookup returns CDR1 SGHRS and CDR2 YFSETQ. CDR3 coding DNA: TGCGCCAGCAGCTCGGACGGTTACAATGAGCAGTTCTTC. It specifies CASSSDGYNEQFF.

The sample holds a few counts of this clonotype. The rearrangement joins TRBV6-1 to TRBJ2-1, with 12 bases aligning to TRBD2. Germline trimming cut 11 bases from V and 7 bases from J; bases unmatched to any gene: 12. Germline values: CDR1 MNHNS, CDR2 SASEGT. The CDR3 length is 15 residues. Here the CDR3 DNA reads TGTGCCTGTTGTGCCGGGACTAGCGGGTCTAATGAGCAGTTCTTC. It translates to CACCAGTSGSNEQFF.

This clonotype has more than one count but fewer than ten. The V and J genes are TRBV12-3 or TRBV12-4 and TRBJ2-7, with 7 positions matching TRBD1. The V gene end was trimmed by 6 bases and the J gene end by 4 bases; junction bases not matched to a gene: 18. The CDR3 spans 17 residues. DNA of the CDR3: TGTGCCAGCAGAACAAGTGGGACAGCCGAGGGGTTTTACGAGCAGTACGTC. Its translation is CASRTSGTAEGFYEQYV.

This clonotype has a count of ten or more. V is TRBV29-1 and J is TRBJ1-2; no firm D call. V shed 7 bases and J shed 2 bases, with 14 bases lying between them. The CDR3 spans 13 residues. In germline, CDR1 is SQVTM, CDR2 ANQGSEA. The CDR3 spells CSAQPLANYGYTF. CDR3 in DNA: TGCAGCGCACAGCCCTTGGCCAACTATGGCTACACCTTC.

Only a few counts were recorded for this clonotype. V gene TRBV4-3 combines with J gene TRBJ1-6; D is perhaps TRBD1 (6 bases). The V gene's germline CDR1 is LGHNA and CDR2 YSLEER. Deletions cut 2 bases from V and 8 bases from J, with 22 bases between. CDR3 length: 18 amino acids. The CDR3 bases are TGCGCCAGCAGCCAATTTCCGGAGATTGGGGGGCCGGATTCACCCCTCCACTTT. It is translated as CASSQFPEIGGPDSPLHF.

The V and J genes are TRBV11-1 and TRBJ2-6, with no clear D. The CDR3 is 19 residues long. The germline gives CDR1 SGHAT, CDR2 FQDESV (reference sequence). Trimming took off 2 bases at V and 4 bases at J, with 21 bases between the two ends. CDR3 region: CASSLYTAPHTLGANVLTF. Here the CDR3 DNA reads TGTGCCAGCAGCTTATATACAGCCCCCCATACTTTGGGGGCCAACGTCCTGACTTTC.

This clonotype was detected ten times or more. The chain carries TRBV29-1 and TRBJ2-7; the D is unclear. Germline V gene lookup returns CDR1 SQVTM and CDR2 ANQGSEA. Trimming took 1 base from V and 5 from J, leaving 12 bases between them. The CDR3 loop spans 13 amino acids. CDR3 protein: CSVEATRRHEQYF. In DNA, the CDR3 is TGCAGCGTTGAAGCTACACGACGCCACGAGCAGTACTTC.

This clonotype was picked up a small number of times. The genes are TRBV14 and TRBJ2-1; 10 nucleotides align to TRBD1. This CDR3 is built from 18 residues. Looked up from germline, CDR1 is SGHDN and CDR2 is FVKESK. V shed 4 bases and J 6 bases; nucleotides not matched to a gene: 15. The CDR3, as DNA: TGTGCCAGCAGCCCAACGGACAGGGGGAGCGGGAGATCCAATGAGCAGTTCTTC. Encoded protein: CASSPTDRGSGRSNEQFF.

This clonotype was seen repeatedly, ten times or more. This rearrangement joins TRBV7-2 to TRBJ1-1; unclear D gene. V was shortened by 3 bases and J by 1 base, with 3 bases between the two germline ends. Germline V gene lookup returns CDR1 SGHTA and CDR2 FQGNSA. This CDR3 contains 12 residues. CDR3 nucleotide sequence: TGTGCCAGCAGCTTTCAGAACACTGAAGCTTTCTTT. The encoded protein is CASSFQNTEAFF.

There are a few counts of this clonotype. V usage is TRBV20-1 and J usage is TRBJ1-5; no clear D gene. V shed 5 bases and J shed 0 bases, with 11 bases lying between them. CDR1 and CDR2 from the germline V gene are DFQATT and SNEGSKA (reference sequence). This CDR3 comprises 14 residues. The CDR3 bases are TGCAGTGCTGGCCACCTCTCTAGCAATCAGCCCCAGCATTTT. Its translation: CSAGHLSSNQPQHF.

In this sample, this clonotype turned up a few times. The V call is TRBV27, the J call TRBJ2-3, with D possibly matching TRBD1 (6 bases). The CDR3 is 15 amino acids. Trimming removed 5 bases from V and 2 bases from J, with 14 bases in between. Germline-derived CDR1 and CDR2 are MNHEY and SMNVEV (reference sequence). The CDR3 loop reads CASSTTGLITDTQYF. DNA of the CDR3: TGTGCCAGCAGTACCACAGGGCTTATCACAGATACGCAGTATTTT.

The chain links TRBV12-5 to TRBJ2-1, with a tentative D call TRBD1 (6 bases). The CDR3 has 14 amino acids. Germline CDR1 reads LGHNT; CDR2 reads FRNRAP. Trimming removed 0 bases from V and 9 bases from J, with 12 bases in between. Here the CDR3 reads CASGLVRRQAEQFF. As DNA, the CDR3 is TGTGCTAGTGGTTTGGTAAGGCGACAGGCTGAGCAGTTCTTC.

V usage is TRBV15 and J usage is TRBJ2-2; 8 bases are shared with TRBD1. The CDR3 sequence is 18 residues long. CDR1 and CDR2 (germline): LNHNV, YYDKDF (reference sequence). The junction had 14 bases not matched to a gene; V was cut back by 1 base and J by 7 bases. The CDR3 region has the DNA TGTGCCACCAGCAGAGGCCCCTGGCAAGGACAGGGTATCGGGGAGCTGTTTTTT. Its translation is CATSRGPWQGQGIGELFF.

The chain combines TRBV11-2 with TRBJ2-1; D is unresolved. V was shortened by 6 bases and J by 5 bases, with 11 bases between the two germline ends. Germline CDR1 reads SGHAT; CDR2 reads FQNNGV. This CDR3 is 13 amino acids long. CDR3 amino acids: CASRPLPNNEQFF. For the CDR3, the DNA is TGTGCCAGCAGACCACTCCCCAACAATGAGCAGTTCTTC.

The rearrangement joins TRBV6-2 or TRBV6-3 to TRBJ2-3, with D possibly being TRBD1 or TRBD2 (5 bases each). This CDR3 is built from 14 residues. The germline V and J ends were trimmed by 7 bases and 4 bases, with 15 bases remaining between them. The V gene's germline CDR1 is MNHEY and CDR2 SVGEGT. CDR3 amino acids: CASKRGEIPDTQYF. The DNA of the CDR3 is TGTGCCAGCAAGAGAGGGGAAATTCCAGATACGCAGTATTTT.

This clonotype has a handful of counts. CDR3 region: CASSLDYGQAVSEQFF. For the CDR3, the DNA is TGTGCCAGCAGCTTAGATTATGGCCAGGCCGTGAGTGAGCAGTTCTTC. The gene calls are TRBV7-9 and TRBJ2-1; no clear D. Per germline, CDR1 SEHNR and CDR2 FQNEAQ (reference sequence). With 1 base removed from V and 9 bases from J, the gap between germline ends came to 19 bases. This CDR3 spans 16 amino acids.